Given below is one T cell receptor beta chain in context. Germline values: CDR1 MDHEN, CDR2 SYDVKM. Trimming cost V 5 bases and J 0 bases, with 14 bases left between them. The CDR3 covers 16 residues. The repertoire was sequenced with immunoSEQ multiplex PCR; TCRdb's copy has only in-frame clones and lacks some. The sample has tens of thousands of clones, around three quarters seen once. The data derive from a study of blood T cell repertoires in COVID-19. Study-wide background: From T cells, B-cell-depleted T cells, or PBMCs came the material, which was cDNA or gDNA.

The clonotype was recovered from a human donor in a cohort sampled during active COVID-19. V gene TRBV28 combines with J gene TRBJ2-1; D is unclear. The sequencing input was peripheral blood. The DNA for the CDR3 is TGTGCCAGCAGTCCGTGGCGGAGAAGCTCCTACAATGAGCAGTTCTTC. Translated, it gives CASSPWRRSSYNEQFF.